The 17 T cell receptor beta chains in this list originate from one sample, sequenced in a study of blood T cell repertoires in COVID-19. The table came from immunoSEQ multiplex PCR; TCRdb's copy has only in-frame clones and leaves some out. The table lists around 99,000 clones, around nine tenths of them singletons. The source material was peripheral blood. Every receptor here comes from a man in his fifties or sixties with acute or convalescent COVID-19.

V usage is TRBV2 and J usage is TRBJ2-5, with D possibly being TRBD2 (5 bases). The CDR3 is 15 amino acids. V was shortened by 5 bases and J by 5 bases, with 18 bases between the two germline ends. CDR1 is SNHLY, CDR2 FYNNEI, per germline. CDR3 nucleotides: TGTGCCAGCAGTATTAGCCGGGGAGTGAGGGAGACCCAGTACTTC. It codes for CASSISRGVRETQYF.

The chain couples TRBV11-3 to TRBJ2-1; 8 nucleotides match TRBD2. This CDR3 is 17 amino acids long. The germline CDR1 and CDR2 sequences are SGHNT and YENEEA. Trimming at V came to 5 bases and at J to 7 bases, leaving 16 bases not matched to a gene. The CDR3 region is CASSDHDGRAIGNEQFF. CDR3 coding DNA: TGTGCCAGCAGCGATCATGACGGGAGGGCCATTGGAAATGAGCAGTTCTTC.

The chain carries TRBV30 and TRBJ2-1; 7 nucleotides align to TRBD2. CDR3 length equals 15 residues. V dropped 0 bases and J dropped 9; count of bases not matched to a gene: 11. From germline, CDR1 is GTSNPN and CDR2 SVGIG (reference sequence). The CDR3 region is CAWSVFARGSGEQFF. The DNA of the CDR3 is TGTGCCTGGAGTGTTTTCGCGCGGGGGAGCGGTGAGCAGTTCTTC.

The chain is built from TRBV5-1 and TRBJ1-1; 11 bases agree with TRBD1. Germline V CDR1 and CDR2: SGHRS, YFSETQ. This CDR3 contains 14 residues. V trimming: 4 bases; J trimming: 5 bases; junction bases outside the gene matches: 4. This CDR3 is CASSQGTGGTEAFF. In DNA form, the CDR3 reads TGCGCCAGCAGCCAAGGGACAGGGGGGACTGAAGCTTTCTTT.

The rearrangement uses TRBV27 and TRBJ2-2; D might be TRBD1 (5 bases). V lost 6 bases, J lost 4 bases, and 9 bases lay in between. CDR1 is MNHEY and CDR2 is SMNVEV in the germline V gene (reference sequence). The CDR3 covers 13 residues. CDR3 DNA: TGTGCCAGCAGGGGGCGCGGCACCGGGGAGCTGTTTTTT. Translating gives CASRGRGTGELFF.

This clone is a singleton in its sample. V gene TRBV18 combines with J gene TRBJ2-1; possible D gene TRBD1, 5 bases. The germline CDR1 and CDR2 sequences are KGHSH and LQKENI. CDR3 length: 13 amino acids. The germline V and J ends were trimmed by 4 bases and 6 bases, with 10 bases remaining between them. The CDR3 region has the DNA TGTGCCAGCTCACTTAGACAGACCAATGAGCAGTTCTTC. Amino acid sequence: CASSLRQTNEQFF. Looking up the rest from reference TRBV18 and TRBJ2-1 gives the full variable domain: NAGVMQNPRHLVRRRGQEARLRCSPMKGHSHVYWYRQLPEEGLKFMVYLQKENIIDESGMPKERFSAEFPKEGPSILRIQQVVRGDSAAYFCASSLRQTNEQFFGPGTRLTVL.

The V call is TRBV5-1, the J call TRBJ2-2; 8 bases are shared with TRBD2. Trimming at V came to 1 base and at J to 6 bases, leaving 5 bases not matched to a gene. Germline V gene sequence: CDR1 SGHRS, CDR2 YFSETQ. The CDR3 is made up of 15 amino acids. In DNA, the CDR3 is TGCGCCAGCAGCTTGAGAAGGACTAGCTCCGGGGAGCTGTTTTTT. It yields the protein CASSLRRTSSGELFF. Using reference TRBV5-1 and TRBJ2-2 for the parts outside the CDR3, the full variable domain is KAGVTQTPRYLIKTRGQQVTLSCSPISGHRSVSWYQQTPGQGLQFLFEYFSETQRNKGNFPGRFSGRQFSNSRSEMNVSTLELGDSALYLCASSLRRTSSGELFFGEGSRLTVL.

V and J are TRBV5-6 and TRBJ1-6; D is unresolved. Germline CDR1 and CDR2: SGHDT and YYEEEE. V was clipped by 3 bases and J by 7 bases, with 17 bases between them. The CDR3 totals 16 residues. CDR3 nucleotides: TGTGCCAGCAGCTCTCTGATTGAGGTCGGGAATTCACCCCTCCACTTT. This codes for CASSSLIEVGNSPLHF.

J is TRBJ1-4 and V is TRBV5-6; D not resolved. The germline V gene encodes CDR1 SGHDT and CDR2 YYEEEE. Trimming removed 3 bases from V and 4 bases from J, with 16 bases in between. This CDR3 comprises 16 residues. CDR3 in amino acids: CASSSLGTVRNEKLFF. The CDR3, as DNA: TGTGCCAGCAGCTCCCTTGGTACGGTCCGTAATGAAAAACTGTTTTTT.

The chain uses TRBV4-2 and TRBJ1-1; D possibly corresponds to TRBD1 (6 bases). The CDR3 runs 15 residues. The ends were cut back, 1 base at V and 4 bases at J, with 13 bases in the middle. Germline V lookup: CDR1 LGHNA, CDR2 YNFKEQ. This CDR3 reads CASSQVKQGSTEAFF. The CDR3 nucleotides are TGTGCCAGCAGCCAAGTCAAACAGGGTTCCACTGAAGCTTTCTTT.

The rearrangement joins TRBV19 to TRBJ2-7, with TRBD1 matching 7 bases. This CDR3 spans 16 amino acids. V shed 6 bases and J 4 bases; nucleotides not matched to a gene: 15. CDR1 and CDR2 from the germline V gene are LNHDA and SQIVND (reference sequence). The CDR3 DNA follows: TGTGCCAGTAGCCGACAGTGGGGACAGAACCTATACGAGCAGTACTTC. Encoded protein: CASSRQWGQNLYEQYF. Full variable domain (outside the CDR3, taken from reference TRBV19 and TRBJ2-7): DGGITQSPKYLFRKEGQNVTLSCEQNLNHDAMYWYRQDPGQGLRLIYYSQIVNDFQKGDIAEGYSVSREKKESFPLTVTSAQKNPTAFYLCASSRQWGQNLYEQYFGPGTRLTVT.

V gene TRBV5-4 combines with J gene TRBJ2-2; no clear D. Germline CDR1 reads SGHNT; CDR2 reads YYREEE (reference sequence). This CDR3 region has 15 residues. V was cut by 0 bases and J by 4 bases, with 10 bases left in between. In nucleotides, the CDR3 is TGTGCCAGCAGCTTGGCAGGTTCGCGCACCGGGGAGCTGTTTTTT. It specifies CASSLAGSRTGELFF.

The chain couples TRBV6-5 to TRBJ2-2; D is uncertain. This CDR3 has 13 amino acids. V gave up 0 bases and J gave up 9 bases, with 8 bases separating them. Germline assignment: CDR1 MNHEY and CDR2 SVGAGI. The CDR3 region has the DNA TGTGCCAGCAGTTACTCGCTACGTTGGGAGCTGTTTTTT. This gives the protein CASSYSLRWELFF.

The V call is TRBV5-1, the J call TRBJ2-3; 9 bases agree with TRBD1. The J segment lost 5 bases and the V segment lost 0 bases, leaving 7 bases of the junction unmatched. The CDR3 covers 16 residues. Germline V CDR1 and CDR2: SGHRS, YFSETQ. The CDR3 region has the DNA TGCGCCAGCAGCTTGGAAGGACAGGGGTACAGAGATACGCAGTATTTT. Protein product: CASSLEGQGYRDTQYF.

This clone was detected once. The V and J genes are TRBV10-2 and TRBJ1-6, with unresolved D. CDR1 is WSHSY, CDR2 SAAADI, per germline. The CDR3 is 13 amino acids. The germline V and J ends were trimmed by 4 bases and 8 bases, with 9 bases remaining between them. CDR3 coding DNA: TGCGCCAGCAGTGTGGGGAGGGATTCACCCCTCCACTTT. As protein: CASSVGRDSPLHF.

J is TRBJ1-1 and V is TRBV12-3 or TRBV12-4; D is possibly TRBD1 (5 bases). Trimming took off 6 bases at V and 11 bases at J, with 13 bases between the two ends. The CDR3 sequence is 11 residues long. CDR3 bases: TGTGCCAGCAGCCCCCAAGGGGCTGCTTTCTTT. It encodes CASSPQGAAFF.

The rearrangement joins TRBV12-3 or TRBV12-4 to TRBJ2-5, with D maybe TRBD1 (5 bases). Trimming stripped 5 bases from V and 6 bases from J, with 10 bases between. The CDR3 runs 12 residues. The CDR3 DNA follows: TGTGCCAGCAGTGAACAGGTGAAGACCCAGTACTTC. Translated, it gives CASSEQVKTQYF.